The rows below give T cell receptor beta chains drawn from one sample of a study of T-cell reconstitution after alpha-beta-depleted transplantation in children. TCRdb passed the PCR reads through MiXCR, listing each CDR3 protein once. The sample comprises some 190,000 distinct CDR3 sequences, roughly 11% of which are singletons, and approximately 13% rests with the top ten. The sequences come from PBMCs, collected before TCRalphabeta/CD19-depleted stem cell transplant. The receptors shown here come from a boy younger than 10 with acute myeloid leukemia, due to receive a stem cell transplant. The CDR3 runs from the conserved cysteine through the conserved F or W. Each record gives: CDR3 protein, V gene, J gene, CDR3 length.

CDR3aa: CASSALAGAYNEQFF; v_gene: TRBV12-3/TRBV12-4; j_gene: TRBJ2-1; len: 15
CDR3aa: CASSLGGSYEQYF; v_gene: TRBV11-2; j_gene: TRBJ2-7; len: 13
CDR3aa: CASSQGGWREGTYEQYF; v_gene: TRBV4-1; j_gene: TRBJ2-7; len: 17
CDR3aa: CASSADRVKNQPQHF; v_gene: TRBV7-6; j_gene: TRBJ1-5; len: 15
CDR3aa: CASSVQGASGNTIYF; v_gene: TRBV9; j_gene: TRBJ1-3; len: 15
CDR3aa: CASSPKGDFNYGYTF; v_gene: TRBV5-1; j_gene: TRBJ1-2; len: 15
CDR3aa: CSARGGRERPYEQYF; v_gene: TRBV20-1; j_gene: TRBJ2-7; len: 15
CDR3aa: CATHSPGQGSYGYTF; v_gene: TRBV5-1; j_gene: TRBJ1-2; len: 15
CDR3aa: CASSLAGYGYTF; v_gene: TRBV11-2; j_gene: TRBJ1-2; len: 12
CDR3aa: CASSLVGASNEKLFF; v_gene: TRBV5-6; j_gene: TRBJ1-4; len: 15